Reported below is one T cell receptor beta chain. The antigen is undetermined. The sample is drawn from a study of a mutant IDH1 vaccine in newly diagnosed glioma. As for the study in general: Sex distribution of treated patients was roughly 60% male and approximately 38% female; mean age was 40.4 years. V12 corresponded to week 35 and V13 to week 47.

CDR1 MNHEY and CDR2 SVGAGI come from the germline V gene. Trimming removed 5 bases from V and 1 base from J, with 13 bases in between. The CDR3 consists of 15 residues. Produced via immunoSEQ multiplex PCR; TCRdb's table is partial and in-frame only. This table holds 50,000 to 55,000 clones, around three fifths found once. Time point noted: week 47, end of study. What each vaccine dose contained was 300 ug of mutant IDH1 20-mer peptide, accompanied by topical imiquimod. The V gene is TRBV6-5, the J gene TRBJ2-3; D might be TRBD2 (7 bases). The sample in question was peripheral blood mononuclear cells (PBMCs), obtained from a glioma patient whose treatment included an IDH1 peptide vaccine. This clonotype originated in a man aged 40-49 years with glioma. Some clones in this sample may be carry-over from other donors' samples. The CDR3 sequence: CASSLGGGGTDTQYF. The CDR3 DNA reads as TGTGCCAGCAGTCTCGGCGGGGGCGGCACAGATACGCAGTATTTT.